This TCR beta chain comes out of a study of ipilimumab plus nivolumab after autologous stem cell transplantation. Only in-frame clones appear in the TCRdb table, and some are missing; sequencing was by immunoSEQ multiplex PCR. The sample shows 17,000 or so clones, more than 60% of them seen only once. This clone showed up just a few times. Trimming took off 0 bases at V and 0 bases at J, with 9 bases between the two ends. This CDR3 contains 16 residues. From germline, CDR1 is SGHTA and CDR2 FQGNSA. Ipilimumab, 1 mg/kg, started 14 to 28 days after autologous transplant. This receptor was obtained from a male donor with diffuse large B-cell lymphoma. This sample comprised PBMCs, obtained in a trial of ipilimumab plus nivolumab as post-transplant consolidation. The chain couples TRBV7-2 to TRBJ2-1; no clear D gene. CDR3 DNA sequence: TGTGCCAGCAGCTTAGCGTGGCGAAGCTCCTACAATGAGCAGTTCTTC. This codes for CASSLAWRSSYNEQFF.